This T cell receptor beta chain was documented in a study of blood T cell repertoires in COVID-19. Study details: Both acute and convalescent COVID-19 samples were obtained from the United States, Italy and Spain. Sources were T cells, B-cell-depleted T cells, or PBMCs; the material itself was cDNA or gDNA.

In the original processing: Amplification of reference gene primers was used by the study to estimate nucleated cell counts. The repertoire was sequenced with immunoSEQ multiplex PCR; TCRdb's copy has only in-frame clones and lacks some. V, J and clone size were drawn from that table, and D and trimming were deduced from the DNA. The table has about 270,000 clones, around 87% seen once. The receptor was isolated from a woman in her 50s with acute or convalescent COVID-19. The source material was peripheral blood.

CDR3 sequence (DNA): TGTGCCAGCAGCTCGGTAAGACAGAGTCAAGAGACCCAGTACTTC. As protein: CASSSVRQSQETQYF. The chain recombines TRBV5-4 with TRBJ2-5; TRBD1 is a possible D gene (5 bases). This CDR3 spans 15 amino acids. CDR1 and CDR2 (germline): SGHNT, YYREEE (reference sequence). V was pared by 3 bases and J by 2 bases, with 14 bases between.